Listed below are T cell receptor beta chains from one sample, sequenced in a study of T cell responses to AZD1222 COVID-19 vaccine. Sequencing used immunoSEQ multiplex PCR; TCRdb keeps in-frame clones, though not all of them. The sample has 85,000 to 100,000 clones, 65% to 90% seen once; the top ten hold 5% to 7.5%. Sequencing used peripheral blood, obtained on day 0 of AZD1222 vaccination. The receptor set was obtained from an adult in good health. Both conserved end residues are part of each CDR3. D genes are given only for firm matches. Size tells how often a clone was seen (once, few, many) or the class of an expanded clone, and some rows leave it out.

j_call d_call v_call clone_size cdr3_nt cdr3_aa
TRBJ1-5 NA TRBV2 NA TGTGCCAGCAGTGGAGGACAGCTCCTCTATCAGCCCCAGCATTTT CASSGGQLLYQPQHF
TRBJ1-4 NA TRBV5-1 NA TGCGCCAGCAGCCCCGCGACTGACAGGACGGATGAAAAACTGTTTTTT CASSPATDRTDEKLFF
TRBJ2-7 TRBD2 TRBV9 NA TGTGCCAGCAGCCTCACTAGCGGGAGTGAAGGGCAGTACTTC CASSLTSGSEGQYF
TRBJ2-7 NA TRBV4-1 once TGCGCCAGCAGCCAAGAACCCTCGGGCTCCTACGAGCAGTACTTC CASSQEPSGSYEQYF
TRBJ2-3 NA TRBV19 once TGTGCCAGTAGTCCATTCCTCACAGATACGCAGTATTTT CASSPFLTDTQYF
TRBJ1-1 TRBD1 TRBV29-1 NA TGCAGCGTTGTGGGCAGGGGGCTTGACACTGAAGCTTTCTTT CSVVGRGLDTEAFF
TRBJ2-5 TRBD2 TRBV27 NA TGTGCCAGCAGTCTAGCGGGAGGGCCAGAGACCCAGTACTTC CASSLAGGPETQYF
TRBJ1-3 NA TRBV6-5 NA TGTGCCAGTATACAGTCTGGAAACACCATATATTTT CASIQSGNTIYF
TRBJ2-7 NA TRBV11-2 NA TGTGCCAGCAGCTCTAGGACAGCGGGCCCCGAGCAGTACTTC CASSSRTAGPEQYF
TRBJ2-2 NA TRBV11-2 NA TGTGCCAGCAGCTTAGATTGGGTTACCGGGGAGCTGTTTTTT CASSLDWVTGELFF
TRBJ1-1 TRBD1 TRBV5-1 NA TGCGCCAGCAGCAGATCGGGACAGGGAAACACTGAAGCTTTCTTT CASSRSGQGNTEAFF